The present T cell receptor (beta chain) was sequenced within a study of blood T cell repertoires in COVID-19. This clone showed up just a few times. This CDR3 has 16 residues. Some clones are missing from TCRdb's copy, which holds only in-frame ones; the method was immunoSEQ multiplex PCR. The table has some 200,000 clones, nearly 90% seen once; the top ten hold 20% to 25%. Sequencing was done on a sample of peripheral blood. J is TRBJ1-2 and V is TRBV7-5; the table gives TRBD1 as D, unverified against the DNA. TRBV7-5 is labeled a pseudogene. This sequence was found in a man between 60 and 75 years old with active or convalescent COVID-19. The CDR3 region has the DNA TGTGTCAGAAGCTTATTGTGGCAGAACCTTTCTTATGGCTACACCTTC. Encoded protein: CVRSLLWQNLSYGYTF.